These 10 T cell receptor beta chains were all obtained from the same sample, sequenced in a study of immune heterogeneity within non-small cell lung tumors. It was a multiplex PCR that amplified TCR beta CDR3, with 32 V and 13 J primers. TCRdb processed the multiplex PCR reads anew with MiXCR; each CDR3 protein has one entry. The sample yields roughly 13,000 distinct CDR3 sequences, 22% seen once. Genomic DNA from bulk tumor acted as the template, and around 630 ng was loaded per sample. Surgical sampling yielded several biopsies per primary tumor (spaced far apart). These patients got curative surgery after being newly diagnosed with untreated non-small cell lung cancer. Input material: lung tumor tissue. These TCRs come from a man in his fifties or sixties with non-small cell lung cancer.

The chain combines TRBV11-3 with TRBJ2-5; TRBD2 agrees at 8 bases. The CDR3 loop spans 16 amino acids. Germline CDR1 is SGHNT and CDR2 is YENEEA. The V gene end was trimmed by 4 bases and the J gene end by 4 bases; junction bases not matched to a gene: 11. The CDR3 sequence: CASSSAFAGGPETQYF. CDR3 in DNA: TGTGCCAGCAGCTCCGCCTTTGCGGGAGGCCCAGAGACCCAGTACTTC.

This clonotype was seen only a few times. The V and J genes are TRBV5-1 and TRBJ2-1, with 11 bases identical to TRBD1. The CDR3 sequence is 15 residues long. Per the germline V gene, CDR1 is SGHRS and CDR2 is YFSETQ. V trimming: 0 bases; J trimming: 7 bases; junction bases outside the gene matches: 3. CDR3: CASSLAGQGVNEQFF. DNA for the CDR3: TGCGCCAGCAGCTTGGCGGGACAGGGGGTTAATGAGCAGTTCTTC. The full variable domain, its missing parts supplied by reference TRBV5-1 and TRBJ2-1, is KAGVTQTPRYLIKTRGQQVTLSCSPISGHRSVSWYQQTPGQGLQFLFEYFSETQRNKGNFPGRFSGRQFSNSRSEMNVSTLELGDSALYLCASSLAGQGVNEQFFGPGTRLTVL.

This clonotype has a count of ten or more. The chain has TRBV6-1 and TRBJ2-2; D may correspond to TRBD1 or TRBD2 (5 bases each). The CDR3 is 14 residues long. V dropped 8 bases and J dropped 6 bases, with 16 bases sitting between them. CDR1 MNHNS and CDR2 SASEGT come from the germline V gene. The CDR3 region has the DNA TGTGCCAGCGCCTCGACCGGGACCTCCGGGGAGCTGTTTTTT. Its protein is CASASTGTSGELFF.

Concerning this clonotype itself: A read error may be the cause here, since a much bigger clone is one base away. V is TRBV12-3 or TRBV12-4 and J is TRBJ1-6; D gene unclear. Trimming cost V 5 bases and J 9 bases, with 11 bases left between them. This CDR3 is built from 13 residues. The CDR3 nucleotides are TGTGCCAGCAGTCTAGGGATCGGTTCACCCCTCCACTTT. This translates into CASSLGIGSPLHF.

The genes are TRBV27 and TRBJ2-5, with 8 bases matching TRBD1. The CDR3 totals 16 residues. J gave up 0 bases and V 5 bases, and 8 bases lay outside the gene matches. The germline V gene has CDR1 MNHEY and CDR2 SMNVEV (reference sequence). The CDR3 DNA sequence: TGTGCCAGCAGTCCACGGACAGGGCCCGACCAAGAGACCCAGTACTTC. It codes for CASSPRTGPDQETQYF.

V gene TRBV29-1 combines with J gene TRBJ2-7, with D perhaps being TRBD1 or TRBD2 (5 bases each). The CDR3 is 13 residues long. The V gene's germline CDR1 is SQVTM and CDR2 ANQGSEA. V lost 4 bases and J 4 bases, leaving 14 bases between the germline ends. The CDR3 loop is CSVVLAEGYEQYF. In DNA, the CDR3 is TGCAGCGTTGTTCTAGCTGAGGGGTACGAGCAGTACTTC.

This clonotype was detected ten times or more. The chain links TRBV28 to TRBJ1-2; D unresolved. V lost 6 bases, J lost 3 bases, and 8 bases lay in between. CDR3 length: 12 amino acids. Germline CDR1 reads MDHEN; CDR2 reads SYDVKM. The CDR3 nucleotides read TGTGCCAGCAGACCTGAGGACTATGGCTACACCTTC. Translation gives CASRPEDYGYTF.

This clonotype occurred many times. The genes are TRBV12-3 or TRBV12-4 and TRBJ1-3; the D gene is possibly TRBD1 (5 bases). This CDR3 has 17 amino acids. V was trimmed by 1 base and J by 0 bases, leaving 13 bases between them. The CDR3 region is CASSLEGLTTSGNTIYF. The CDR3 nucleotides are TGTGCCAGCAGTTTAGAGGGGCTTACCACCTCTGGAAACACCATATATTTT.

In this sample, this clonotype turned up many times. The chain employs TRBV2 and TRBJ2-7; no firm D call. V gave up 4 bases and J gave up 2 bases, with 9 bases separating them. Germline V gives CDR1 SNHLY, CDR2 FYNNEI. The CDR3 is made up of 13 amino acids. In nucleotides, the CDR3 is TGTGCCAGCAGTGCGACCGAAACCTACGAGCAGTACTTC. It encodes CASSATETYEQYF. The full variable domain, rest sourced from reference TRBV2 and TRBJ2-7, is EPEVTQTPSHQVTQMGQEVILRCVPISNHLYFYWYRQILGQKVEFLVSFYNNEISEKSEIFDDQFSVERPDGSNFTLKIRSTKLEDSAMYFCASSATETYEQYFGPGTRLTVT.

The chain uses TRBV19 and TRBJ2-1; 9 nucleotides line up with TRBD2. There are 17 residues in the CDR3. With V trimmed by 3 bases and J by 7 bases, 13 bases remained unmatched. Per the germline V gene, CDR1 is LNHDA and CDR2 is SQIVND (reference sequence). The CDR3 here is CASSIVLAGDFRNEQFF. CDR3 in DNA: TGTGCCAGTAGTATCGTGTTAGCGGGAGATTTTAGGAATGAGCAGTTCTTC. The variable domain in full, with the rest retrieved from reference TRBV19 and TRBJ2-1, is DGGITQSPKYLFRKEGQNVTLSCEQNLNHDAMYWYRQDPGQGLRLIYYSQIVNDFQKGDIAEGYSVSREKKESFPLTVTSAQKNPTAFYLCASSIVLAGDFRNEQFFGPGTRLTVL.